One T cell receptor (beta chain) is described in this entry. No cognate antigen has been identified for it. No clone much larger than this one lies a single base away; base qualities are absent. This sample was included in a study of T cell changes during pregnancy in multiple sclerosis (dated by TCRdb to about 2019). For context, the study as a whole: In women with multiple sclerosis, the researchers looked at how the T cell repertoire shifted as pregnancy progressed.

The germline ends are 8 bases apart after V is trimmed by 5 bases and J by 1 base. The CDR3, cysteine through phenylalanine, is 13 amino acids long. Only CDR3 DNA is held: 39 bases, read in frame from base 1. CDR1 SGHVS and CDR2 FNYEAQ are derived from the germline V gene. The library was built by means of the immunoSEQ multiplex PCR assay. TCRdb took over this immuneACCESS table, retaining in-frame rearrangements with V and J assigned. Such tables are incomplete; in checked studies, under half of the missing clones stem from an unresolved V gene, and the remainder is unexplained. The sample table records under 20,000 clones; approximately 90% of these occur just once. About 7.5% of the sample rests with the top ten.

The sequence is built from TRBV7-6 and TRBJ1-1; a confident D gene designation cannot be given. The sample consisted of CD8+ T cells from peripheral blood mononuclear cells, taken in the second trimester of pregnancy. The clonotype was recovered from a female donor in good health, enrolled as a control in a pregnancy study. This receptor carries the CDR3 CASSLVWNTEAFF. In nucleotides, the sequence is TGTGCCAGCAGCCTAGTCTGGAACACTGAAGCTTTCTTT.